These 17 T cell receptor beta chains were sequenced from one sample in a study of blood T cell repertoires in COVID-19 (dated by TCRdb to 2018 to 2020). The library was obtained by the immunoSEQ multiplex PCR assay. TCRdb retrieved this table from immuneACCESS and kept in-frame rearrangements only. Not all clones are present; in checked studies, unresolved V genes account for under half, and no reason is known for the remainder. Here the sample has about 68,000 clones; just over 85% occur a single time. Over 1.1% of the sample rests with the top ten. The specimen sequenced was peripheral blood. The receptors derive from a woman aged 60-75 years with acute or convalescent COVID-19.

The V and J genes are TRBV19 and TRBJ2-7; 9 bases match TRBD1. Germline CDR1 and CDR2: LNHDA and SQIVND (reference sequence). The trim removed 6 bases at V and 7 bases at J, leaving 13 bases unmatched. This CDR3 has 15 residues. The CDR3 reads CASSPFPGQGLEQYF. CDR3 bases: TGTGCCAGTAGCCCATTCCCGGGACAGGGTTTGGAGCAGTACTTC.

V and J are TRBV15 and TRBJ2-2; TRBD2 matches at 8 bases. The V gene's germline CDR1 is LNHNV and CDR2 YYDKDF (reference sequence). The CDR3 length is 16 residues. The V gene end was trimmed by 4 bases and the J gene end by 4 bases; junction bases not matched to a gene: 8. This chain's CDR3 is CATSKDPGGITGELFF. CDR3 coding DNA: TGTGCCACCAGCAAAGATCCGGGGGGGATCACCGGGGAGCTGTTTTTT.

This chain links TRBV5-1 with TRBJ1-1; a possible D gene is TRBD1 (6 bases). Germline V lookup: CDR1 SGHRS, CDR2 YFSETQ. With 0 bases removed from V and 1 base from J, the gap between germline ends came to 10 bases. This CDR3 is 15 amino acids long. CDR3 DNA sequence: TGCGCCAGCAGCTTGGACGGACAGCGGAACACTGAAGCTTTCTTT. Translated: CASSLDGQRNTEAFF.

The J gene is TRBJ2-7, the V gene TRBV20-1; possible D gene TRBD1, 6 bases. Germline V gene data show CDR1 as DFQATT and CDR2 as SNEGSKA (reference sequence). CDR3 length: 13 amino acids. Trimming shortened V by 5 bases and J by 3 bases, and 14 bases separated the two germline ends. The CDR3 loop is CSACDRIGYEQYF. Written as DNA, the CDR3 is TGCAGTGCTTGTGACAGGATCGGCTACGAGCAGTACTTC.

This sequence joins TRBV3-1 (or the pseudogene TRBV3-2) and TRBJ1-1; TRBD1 aligns across 9 bases. The germline CDR1 and CDR2 sequences are LGHDT and YNNKEL (reference sequence). The CDR3 is 12 amino acids. Trimming took 10 bases from V and 7 from J; bases not matched to a gene: 7. CDR3 in amino acids: CATNTGGSEAFF. DNA for the CDR3: TGTGCCACGAACACAGGGGGCAGTGAAGCTTTCTTT.

The chain has TRBV5-4 and TRBJ1-2; D is ambiguous. The CDR3 extends over 12 amino acids. Germline V lookup: CDR1 SGHNT, CDR2 YYREEE (reference sequence). The V end lost 0 bases, the J end lost 8 bases, and 8 bases lay between the germline ends. The CDR3 protein is CASSLEAGGYTF. For the CDR3, the DNA is TGTGCCAGCAGCTTGGAGGCCGGGGGCTACACCTTC.

The chain joins TRBV11-2 to TRBJ1-6; a weak D match, TRBD1 (6 bases). The CDR3 spans 15 residues. Germline-derived CDR1 and CDR2 are SGHAT and FQNNGV. V lost 3 bases to trimming and J lost 7 bases, with 13 bases between them. This CDR3 is CASSFMDSPNSPLHF. The CDR3 bases are TGTGCCAGCAGCTTTATGGACAGTCCAAATTCACCCCTCCACTTT. Full variable domain (missing parts from reference TRBV11-2 and TRBJ1-6): EAGVAQSPRYKIIEKRQSVAFWCNPISGHATLYWYQQILGQGPKLLIQFQNNGVVDDSQLPKDRFSAERLKGVDSTLKIQPAKLEDSAVYLCASSFMDSPNSPLHFGNGTRLTVT.

This sequence joins TRBV7-8 and TRBJ1-2, with a weak D call TRBD1 (6 bases). The CDR3 has 17 residues. V shed 5 bases and J shed 2 bases, with 21 bases lying between them. Germline V lookup: CDR1 SGHVS, CDR2 FQNEAQ. The CDR3 sequence is CASSPLLSGGLNYGYTF. The DNA of the CDR3 is TGTGCCAGCAGCCCGCTACTCTCGGGGGGCCTGAACTATGGCTACACCTTC. Looking up the rest from reference TRBV7-8 and TRBJ1-2 gives the full variable domain: GAGVSQSPRYKVAKRGQDVALRCDPISGHVSLFWYQQALGQGPEFLTYFQNEAQLDKSGLPSDRFFAERPEGSVSTLKIQRTQQEDSAVYLCASSPLLSGGLNYGYTFGSGTRLTVV.

This clone was counted between two and nine times. The rearrangement links TRBV18 to TRBJ1-2; 9 nucleotides agree with TRBD1. V shed 6 bases, J shed 6 bases, and the junction held 5 bases outside the gene matches. CDR3 length equals 13 residues. Germline loops: CDR1 KGHSH, CDR2 LQKENI. The CDR3 DNA is TGTGCCAGCTCGCGGGGACAGGGTGATGGCTACACCTTC. Translating gives CASSRGQGDGYTF. The variable domain in full, with the rest retrieved from reference TRBV18 and TRBJ1-2, is NAGVMQNPRHLVRRRGQEARLRCSPMKGHSHVYWYRQLPEEGLKFMVYLQKENIIDESGMPKERFSAEFPKEGPSILRIQQVVRGDSAAYFCASSRGQGDGYTFGSGTRLTVV.

The J gene is TRBJ1-1, the V gene TRBV15; D possibly corresponds to TRBD1 (5 bases). V lost 0 bases to trimming and J lost 3 bases, with 11 bases between them. This CDR3 comprises 15 residues. Germline V lookup: CDR1 LNHNV, CDR2 YYDKDF (reference sequence). CDR3 sequence reads: CATSRDGGGDTEAFF. The CDR3 region has the DNA TGTGCCACCAGCAGAGATGGTGGGGGGGACACTGAAGCTTTCTTT.

The chain has TRBV30 and TRBJ2-1; a weak D match, TRBD2 (6 bases). In germline, CDR1 is GTSNPN, CDR2 SVGIG (reference sequence). The ends were cut back, 3 bases at V and 8 bases at J, with 17 bases in the middle. The CDR3 length is 14 residues. CDR3 region: CAWSLGGISDEQFF. CDR3 nucleotides: TGTGCCTGGAGCTTGGGCGGGATTAGCGATGAGCAGTTCTTC.

The genes are TRBV28 and TRBJ2-2; 9 bases are shared with TRBD1. Germline CDR1 is MDHEN and CDR2 is SYDVKM. V shed 5 bases, J shed 4 bases, and the junction held 8 bases outside the gene matches. The CDR3 has 16 residues. The CDR3 loop reads CASSDPGQGTTGELFF. In DNA form, the CDR3 reads TGTGCCAGCAGTGATCCGGGACAGGGTACCACCGGGGAGCTGTTTTTT.

The V call is TRBV30, the J call TRBJ2-7, with TRBD2 matching over 9 bases. Germline CDR1 GTSNPN, CDR2 SVGIG (reference sequence). The CDR3 totals 13 residues. With 8 bases clipped from V and 3 bases from J, the junction kept 8 bases outside the gene matches. CDR3 DNA: TGTGCCCGGGCAGCGGGGGGAAGCTACGAGCAGTACTTC. This gives the protein CARAAGGSYEQYF.

The chain recombines TRBV30 with TRBJ2-7; TRBD2 aligns across 8 bases. V lost 2 bases, J lost 4 bases, and 16 bases stayed unmatched. The germline CDR1 and CDR2 sequences are GTSNPN and SVGIG (reference sequence). This CDR3 region has 17 residues. This CDR3 reads CAWSRGGGYRFPYEQYF. The CDR3 DNA reads as TGTGCCTGGAGTCGGGGGGGCGGTTACAGGTTCCCTTACGAGCAGTACTTC. Using reference TRBV30 and TRBJ2-7 for the parts outside the CDR3, the full variable domain is SQTIHQWPATLVQPVGSPLSLECTVEGTSNPNLYWYRQAAGRGLQLLFYSVGIGQISSEVPQNLSASRPQDRQFILSSKKLLLSDSGFYLCAWSRGGGYRFPYEQYFGPGTRLTVT.

This CDR3 is CASSLGGSKETQYF. CDR3 nucleotides: TGTGCCAGCAGTTTAGGGGGCAGCAAAGAGACCCAGTACTTC. V is TRBV27 and J is TRBJ2-5, with a weak D call TRBD1 (6 bases). The CDR3 has 14 amino acids. Germline V lookup: CDR1 MNHEY, CDR2 SMNVEV (reference sequence). Deletions cut 2 bases from V and 3 bases from J, with 10 bases between.

The chain combines TRBV6-2 or TRBV6-3 with TRBJ1-1; perhaps TRBD1 as D (6 bases). V lost 0 bases, J lost 1 base, and 9 bases lay in between. This CDR3 has 15 amino acids. In germline, CDR1 is MNHEY, CDR2 SVGEGT. The CDR3 sequence is CASSYSGRGNTEAFF. Here the CDR3 DNA reads TGTGCCAGCAGTTACTCAGGCAGGGGGAACACTGAAGCTTTCTTT.

This sequence joins TRBV5-5 and TRBJ1-6, with D possibly matching TRBD1 (5 bases). Germline V gene lookup returns CDR1 SGHKS and CDR2 YYEKEE (reference sequence). The ends were cut back, 0 bases at V and 12 bases at J, with 19 bases in the middle. The CDR3 covers 16 residues. CDR3 DNA: TGTGCCAGCAGCTTGGCCGTCGGCAGGGTATTAGGACCCCTCCACTTT. Amino acids: CASSLAVGRVLGPLHF.